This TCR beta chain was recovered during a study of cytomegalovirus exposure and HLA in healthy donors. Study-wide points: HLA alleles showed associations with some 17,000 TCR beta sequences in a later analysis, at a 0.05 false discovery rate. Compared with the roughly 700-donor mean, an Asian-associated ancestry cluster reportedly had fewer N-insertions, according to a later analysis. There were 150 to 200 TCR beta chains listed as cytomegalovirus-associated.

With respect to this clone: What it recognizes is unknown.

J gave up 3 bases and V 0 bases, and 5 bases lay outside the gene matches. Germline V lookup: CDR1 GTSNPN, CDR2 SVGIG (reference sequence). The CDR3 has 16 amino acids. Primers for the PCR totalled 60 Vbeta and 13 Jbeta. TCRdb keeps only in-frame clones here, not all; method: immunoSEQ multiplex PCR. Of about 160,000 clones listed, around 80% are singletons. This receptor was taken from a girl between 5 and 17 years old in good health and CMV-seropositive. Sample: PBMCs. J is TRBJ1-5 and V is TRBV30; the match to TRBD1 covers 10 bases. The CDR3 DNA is TGTGCCTGGAGTGTGGTCGGGACAGGGGTCAATCAGCCCCAGCATTTT. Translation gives CAWSVVGTGVNQPQHF.